The rows below give T cell receptor beta chains drawn from one sample of a study of blood T cell repertoires in COVID-19. The data were produced by immunoSEQ multiplex PCR, yet TCRdb's version contains in-frame clones alone and is incomplete. The sample lists under 200,000 clones, roughly nine tenths occurring once. The sequenced sample was peripheral blood. All receptors come from a man younger than 30 with acute or convalescent COVID-19. The CDR3 runs from the conserved cysteine through the conserved F or W. A D gene is named only where the DNA matches it firmly. Clone sizes are given selectively: once, few, many, or a class where the clone is expanded.

J gene | clone size | D gene | V gene | CDR3 protein | CDR3 DNA
TRBJ2-3 | NA | TRBD2 | TRBV14 | CASSQGKLAGAFTDTQYF | TGTGCCAGCAGCCAAGGGAAACTAGCGGGGGCCTTCACAGATACGCAGTATTTT
TRBJ2-3 | once | TRBD2 | TRBV2 | CASRGLAGRADTQYF | TGTGCCAGCAGAGGACTAGCGGGGAGGGCAGATACGCAGTATTTT
TRBJ1-4 | NA | TRBD1 | TRBV5-1 | CASSLGQGAVSANEKLFF | TGCGCCAGCAGCTTGGGACAGGGGGCGGTTTCGGCTAATGAAAAACTGTTTTTT
TRBJ1-2 | NA | NA | TRBV27 | CASSFGPEGYGYTF | TGTGCCAGCAGTTTTGGGCCCGAGGGCTATGGCTACACCTTC
TRBJ1-1 | NA | TRBD1 | TRBV30 | CAWSGQGRRAFF | TGTGCCTGGAGCGGACAGGGAAGGAGGGCTTTCTTT
TRBJ1-2 | once | NA | TRBV14 | CASSQDRDSHFYGYTF | TGTGCCAGCAGCCAAGATCGAGACTCACATTTCTATGGCTACACCTTC
TRBJ2-1 | NA | TRBD1 | TRBV7-2 | CASSYDRGPYNEQFF | TGTGCCAGCAGCTACGACAGGGGGCCCTACAATGAGCAGTTCTTC
TRBJ2-5 | NA | NA | TRBV5-1 | CASSLQGNQETQYF | TGCGCCAGCAGCTTACAGGGAAATCAAGAGACCCAGTACTTC
TRBJ1-6 | NA | TRBD1 | TRBV5-5 | CASSWGTGGSYNSPLHF | TGTGCCAGCAGCTGGGGGACAGGGGGTTCCTATAATTCACCCCTCCACTTT
TRBJ2-3 | once | NA | TRBV19 | CASSISPAGEADTQYF | TGTGCCAGTAGTATCTCCCCAGCCGGGGAGGCAGATACGCAGTATTTT
TRBJ2-3 | NA | TRBD1 | TRBV10-3 | CAINDRGADTQYF | TGTGCCATCAACGACAGGGGCGCAGATACGCAGTATTTT
TRBJ2-5 | NA | TRBD2 | TRBV5-1 | CASTLRLAGEETQYF | TGCGCCAGCACCCTGAGACTAGCGGGGGAAGAGACCCAGTACTTC
TRBJ1-2 | NA | TRBD1 | TRBV5-6 | CASSWSPGQGHGYTF | TGTGCCAGCAGCTGGAGCCCGGGACAGGGACATGGCTACACCTTC
TRBJ2-5 | NA | NA | TRBV6-5 | CASNSRSYQETQYF | TGTGCCAGCAATTCCAGAAGTTACCAAGAGACCCAGTACTTC
TRBJ2-1 | NA | TRBD1 | TRBV24-1 | CATSDNRDRVGNEQFF | TGTGCCACCAGTGATAACAGGGACAGGGTAGGAAATGAGCAGTTCTTC
TRBJ1-5 | NA | NA | TRBV19 | CASSIRISSNQPQHF | TGTGCCAGTAGTATCAGAATTTCTAGCAATCAGCCCCAGCATTTT
TRBJ2-1 | NA | TRBD2 | TRBV14 | CASSQALGTRLYNEQFF | TGTGCCAGCAGCCAAGCTCTCGGGACTAGGTTATACAATGAGCAGTTCTTC
TRBJ2-3 | NA | TRBD2 | TRBV5-1 | CASSWGSRGLPDTQYF | TGCGCCAGCAGCTGGGGATCGCGGGGGTTACCAGATACGCAGTATTTT
TRBJ1-2 | NA | TRBD1 | TRBV30 | CAWSSPGQGNYGYTF | TGTGCCTGGAGTTCCCCGGGACAGGGAAACTATGGCTACACCTTC
TRBJ1-1 | NA | NA | TRBV7-9 | CASSRAGGRTEAFF | TGTGCCAGCAGTCGAGCTGGGGGCCGGACTGAAGCTTTCTTT
TRBJ1-5 | NA | NA | TRBV30 | CAWSVHAGRRNQPQHF | TGTGCCTGGAGTGTACACGCAGGCCGGCGCAATCAGCCCCAGCATTTT
TRBJ1-5 | NA | TRBD1 | TRBV2 | CASRPDRVGNQPQHF | TGTGCCAGCAGGCCGGACAGGGTGGGCAATCAGCCCCAGCATTTT
TRBJ2-2 | once | TRBD2 | TRBV10-3 | CAISVSGGANTGELFF | TGTGCCATCAGTGTTTCCGGGGGGGCGAACACCGGGGAGCTGTTTTTT
TRBJ2-3 | NA | NA | TRBV7-9 | CASSSAGTQYF | TGTGCCAGCAGCTCAGCCGGGACGCAGTATTTT
TRBJ2-6 | NA | NA | TRBV7-3 | CASSSSSGANVLTF | TGTGCCAGCAGCTCCAGCTCTGGGGCCAACGTCCTGACTTTC
TRBJ1-1 | NA | NA | TRBV11-3 | CASSDQGNTEAFF | TGTGCCAGCAGCGATCAGGGGAACACTGAAGCTTTCTTT
TRBJ2-1 | once | NA | TRBV5-6 | CASSLVGVIYNEQFF | TGTGCCAGCAGCTTGGTCGGGGTCATTTACAATGAGCAGTTCTTC
TRBJ2-2 | few | TRBD2 | TRBV19 | CASSILVAGGPGELFF | TGTGCCAGTAGTATATTGGTAGCGGGGGGGCCCGGGGAGCTGTTTTTT
TRBJ1-6 | NA | NA | TRBV2 | CASTEGQYNSPLHF | TGTGCCAGCACTGAGGGACAATATAATTCACCCCTCCACTTT
TRBJ2-2 | NA | NA | TRBV25-1 | CASSAHSGFGELFF | TGTGCCAGCAGTGCTCACAGTGGATTCGGGGAGCTGTTTTTT
TRBJ1-1 | NA | NA | TRBV12-3/TRBV12-4 | CASSLGTEAFF | TGTGCCAGCAGTCTCGGGACAGAAGCTTTCTTT
TRBJ1-5 | NA | NA | TRBV30 | CAWSVSGRLNQPQHF | TGTGCCTGGAGTGTGTCAGGCCGCCTAAATCAGCCCCAGCATTTT
TRBJ1-4 | NA | NA | TRBV11-2 | CASSRRGGYNEKLFF | TGTGCCAGCAGCCGTCGCGGCGGGTATAATGAAAAACTGTTTTTT
TRBJ2-1 | NA | NA | TRBV6-4 | CASSATSFPLNEQFF | TGTGCCAGCAGTGCCACTAGCTTTCCCCTCAATGAGCAGTTCTTC
TRBJ2-7 | NA | NA | TRBV3-1/TRBV3-2 | CASSQGAGFPYEQYF | TGTGCCAGCAGCCAAGGGGCGGGGTTTCCCTACGAGCAGTACTTC
TRBJ2-2 | NA | NA | TRBV6-6 | CASSYSVPPNTGELFF | TGTGCCAGCAGTTACAGCGTCCCTCCGAACACCGGGGAGCTGTTTTTT
TRBJ2-7 | NA | NA | TRBV5-5 | CASSKINLEEGYYEQYF | TGTGCCAGCAGCAAAATAAACCTCGAGGAGGGATACTACGAGCAGTACTTC
TRBJ1-1 | NA | TRBD1 | TRBV30 | CAWSSTGVNTEAFF | TGTGCCTGGAGTTCGACAGGGGTGAACACTGAAGCTTTCTTT
TRBJ2-2 | NA | TRBD2 | TRBV18 | CASSLTAGGSTGELFF | TGTGCCAGCTCACTTACAGCGGGAGGCAGCACCGGGGAGCTGTTTTTT
TRBJ1-6 | NA | TRBD1 | TRBV14 | CASSPSGGYNSPLHF | TGTGCCAGCAGCCCCTCAGGGGGCTATAATTCACCCCTCCACTTT
TRBJ1-1 | NA | TRBD1 | TRBV7-2 | CASSFGTGVNTEAFF | TGTGCCAGCAGCTTTGGGACAGGGGTGAACACTGAAGCTTTCTTT
TRBJ1-2 | NA | NA | TRBV2 | CASGDRSYPNYGYTF | TGTGCCAGCGGAGACAGATCATATCCTAACTATGGCTACACCTTC
TRBJ2-3 | NA | TRBD2 | TRBV4-1 | CASSQTSGGAADTQYF | TGCGCCAGCAGCCAGACTAGCGGGGGGGCTGCAGATACGCAGTATTTT
TRBJ1-3 | NA | TRBD1 | TRBV3-1/TRBV3-2 | CASSRRDRGRLGGNTIYF | TGTGCCAGCAGCCGTCGGGACAGGGGCAGACTCGGTGGAAACACCATATATTTT
TRBJ1-1 | NA | NA | TRBV6-5 | CASTPYGVTEAFF | TGTGCCAGCACCCCCTACGGGGTCACTGAAGCTTTCTTT
TRBJ2-1 | NA | NA | TRBV5-1 | CASSLQGFEQFF | TGCGCCAGCAGCTTGCAGGGTTTTGAGCAGTTCTTC
TRBJ2-2 | NA | TRBD2 | TRBV29-1 | CSGRLAGGAGELFF | TGCAGCGGAAGACTAGCGGGGGGAGCCGGGGAGCTGTTTTTT
TRBJ1-4 | few | NA | TRBV30 | CAWSSTGFEKLFF | TGTGCCTGGAGTTCGACAGGTTTCGAAAAACTGTTTTTT
TRBJ2-6 | once | TRBD2 | TRBV5-5 | CASNGLAGSGANVLTF | TGTGCCAGCAACGGACTAGCGGGGTCTGGGGCCAACGTCCTGACTTTC
TRBJ2-4 | NA | NA | TRBV3-1/TRBV3-2 | CATEGAKNIQYF | TGTGCCACCGAGGGAGCCAAAAACATTCAGTACTTC
TRBJ1-3 | NA | NA | TRBV18 | CASSPPEQIGNTIYF | TGTGCCAGCTCACCACCGGAGCAGATCGGGAACACCATATATTTT
TRBJ1-3 | NA | TRBD1 | TRBV3-1/TRBV3-2 | CASSQDPGGSGNTIYF | TGTGCCAGCAGCCAAGATCCAGGGGGCTCTGGAAACACCATATATTTT
TRBJ2-1 | NA | TRBD2 | TRBV7-9 | CASSSPRIGMGGRYNEQFF | TGTGCCAGCAGCTCGCCCAGGATCGGGATGGGGGGGAGGTACAATGAGCAGTTCTTC
TRBJ1-4 | NA | NA | TRBV7-9 | CASSPTQQRAKLFF | TGTGCCAGCAGCCCCACCCAGCAGAGGGCAAAACTGTTTTTT
TRBJ1-2 | NA | NA | TRBV19 | CATRQLYGYTF | TGTGCCACACGACAGCTCTATGGCTACACCTTC
TRBJ1-2 | NA | NA | TRBV19 | CASSPTGNPDYGYTF | TGTGCCAGTAGTCCTACAGGGAACCCGGACTATGGCTACACCTTC
TRBJ2-7 | NA | TRBD1 | TRBV7-2 | CASSSRDRVYEQYF | TGTGCCAGCAGCTCCCGGGACAGGGTCTACGAGCAGTACTTC